This T cell receptor beta chain was sequenced for a study of T cells in Graves' hyperthyroidism and ophthalmopathy. Study results and caveats: Blood shared most expanded thyroid clonotypes above 0.001.

Ophthalmopathy patients had moderate-to-severe active disease, CAS ≥3, NOSPECS ≥4, and disease duration under 3 months. At least ten counts were recorded for this clonotype. Its antigen is unidentified. CDR1 is MDHEN, CDR2 SYDVKM, per germline. The CDR3 runs 15 residues. The V segment lost 6 bases and the J segment 2 bases; nucleotides outside the gene matches: 6. Template material for amplifying TCR beta CDR3 regions consisted of RNA transcripts. The primer set for the first-round RT-PCR of the TCR CDR3 was HTBI. TCRdb recomputed calls from the multiplex PCR reads with MiXCR, one row per CDR3 protein. The sample contains 450,000 to 500,000 distinct CDR3 sequences, 20% to 25% of which appear only once.

The sequencing input was blood. The sequence came from a woman aged 70 to 79 with Graves' ophthalmopathy. The V gene is TRBV28, the J gene TRBJ1-5; 8 bases are shared with TRBD1. The CDR3 coding sequence is TGTGCCAGCAGACCACAGGGGGTGGGCAATCAGCCCCAGCATTTT. It translates to CASRPQGVGNQPQHF.